The TCR beta chain described here comes from a study of blood T cells in healthy people across ages (dated by TCRdb to about 2015). For the wider study: In model experiments, template switching captured roughly one uniquely barcoded TCR beta cDNA molecule for every two T cells. To track age-related changes in TCR beta repertoire diversity, the study relied on deep sequencing normalized with unique cDNA molecular identifiers. The donors were split into four age groups: young (average 16 years), middle-aged (39), aged (over 55) and long-lived (about 74). Two additional independent replicas of 1 million unique cDNA reads from the same blood draw were analyzed for two donors (one aged 18 to 30 and one aged 80 or older). What the study reported, not specific to this receptor: As age increased, observed TCR beta diversity per million T cells dropped in a roughly linear way, and a significant reduction was already evident by age approximately 40. Because the CMV infection status of the donors was unknown, age-related changes in expanded clonotypes may potentially have been confounded. Compared with the aged group, the long-lived group had more naive CD4+ T cells, fewer expanded clones and increased TCR diversity, suggesting age selection. Because profiling used bulk unsorted PBMCs, naive and antigen-experienced compartments could not be compared conclusively. There was a strong correlation between observed TCR beta diversity and the percentage of naive T cells measured by flow cytometry. Total diversity estimates from one million sequenced T cells were considered lower bounds and underestimates.

The germline V end is reduced by 3 bases and the J end by 1 base; junction bases left unmatched: 5. The CDR3 holds 16 amino acids from the cysteine to the phenylalanine. This entry keeps only the CDR3 DNA: 48 bases, framed from base 1. The germline V gene supplies CDR1 SGDLS and CDR2 YYNGEE. Library preparation was by 5' RACE. The listed sequencing device is Illumina HiSeq 2500. A second PCR of roughly 7 to 12 cycles was run with a J-beta primer mix and a sample-barcoded 5' primer. A template-switch 5' adaptor carrying 12 random nucleotides introduced a unique molecular identifier onto each TCR beta cDNA molecule. Each sample yielded at least 2.5 million CDR3-containing paired-end reads. The Mint cDNA synthesis kit, primed by a TRBC-specific oligonucleotide, was used to synthesize first-strand cDNA from all RNA. Following uracil-DNA glycosylase treatment, a first 18-cycle PCR with universal primers M1SS and BC2_uni_R was performed on all cDNA. Concerning the study's data processing: Normalization of each sample was performed by random selection of 1 million high-quality reads, each carrying a distinct molecular identifier. Reads with shared molecular identifiers were discarded instead of being binned into consensus sequences. CDR3 identification, clonotype clustering and error correction used MiTCR with a Q25 quality threshold and the strictest error-elimination algorithm. Lower-bound total TCR beta diversity was estimated with a nonparametric unseen species model using Euler transformation. In TCRdb, the public reads were trimmed at Q25 with fastp and aligned with MiXCR, with productive beta chains retained. Each entry is one CDR3 protein sequence, shown with its most common DNA and genes. TCRdb's processing, not the authors', yielded these V and J calls. This sample gives some 1,000,000 distinct CDR3 sequences in total; around 25% of them show up just once. The ten largest clonotypes hold less than 0.85% of the sample.

This clonotype has more than one count but fewer than ten. No antigen is known for it. The sample holds no much larger clone one base away, and base qualities are not on file. The donors were roughly 39 Caucasian individuals from Russia, aged 6 to 90 years, who were systemically healthy. Around 9.9 milliliters of peripheral blood were collected from each donor into EDTA-treated Vacutainer tubes. Ficoll-Paque density-gradient centrifugation was used to isolate PBMCs, with at least 7 million obtained per sample. Total RNA, at least 5 micrograms per sample, was extracted from PBMCs with Trizol reagent. For every donor, an aliquot of PBMCs went through flow cytometry to measure the percentages of naive CD45RAhigh/CD27high T cells. The same data also contributed to another study, on T cells of mothers and their children. That second report states: Nine systemically healthy Caucasian individuals, comprising three mothers and their six children, were included as donors. cDNA synthesis used all of the extracted RNA, with around 1.6 ug of RNA in each 15 ul reaction. In the second PCR, sample barcodes and 2-4 random nucleotides were introduced via the M1S primer. Over 8 million TCR beta CDR3 reads came from each mother, compared with several million reads from each child. TCR recombination output is similarly shaped by thymic selection in related and unrelated pairs, with a minor effect exerted by inherited differences. Normalized repertoire overlap in related mother-child pairs was always slightly higher than in unrelated mother-child pairs, but the difference was never significant. No persistent microchimeric T cell clones were detected, at a sensitivity of roughly 99 clones per million clonotypes. In the study, deep NGS was used to compare the TCR beta repertoires of mothers and children, and features distinguishing related mother-child pairs from unrelated individuals were sought. The mean age was 40 +/- 4 years for the mothers and 11 +/- 4 years for the children. Libraries were sequenced on Illumina HiSeq 2000 with 100+100 nt paired-end reads after adapter ligation with NEBNext reagents. To prevent cross-contamination, the mother and child libraries were prepared one month apart and sequenced in separate runs. For each donor, somewhere between roughly 500,000 and 2,100,000 distinct TCR beta clonotypes were identified. Naive TCR beta clonotypes were estimated from low-frequency clonotypes matched to each donor's FACS-determined naive share, without sorting.

This sequence was found in a girl aged 2-9 years in good health. The receptor chain draws on TRBV9 and TRBJ2-2, and 8 junction bases match TRBD1. Sequences were obtained from blood. CDR3 protein: CASSAPGTGNTGELFF. The DNA sequence reads TGTGCCAGCAGCGCGCCCGGGACAGGGAACACCGGGGAGCTGTTTTTT.